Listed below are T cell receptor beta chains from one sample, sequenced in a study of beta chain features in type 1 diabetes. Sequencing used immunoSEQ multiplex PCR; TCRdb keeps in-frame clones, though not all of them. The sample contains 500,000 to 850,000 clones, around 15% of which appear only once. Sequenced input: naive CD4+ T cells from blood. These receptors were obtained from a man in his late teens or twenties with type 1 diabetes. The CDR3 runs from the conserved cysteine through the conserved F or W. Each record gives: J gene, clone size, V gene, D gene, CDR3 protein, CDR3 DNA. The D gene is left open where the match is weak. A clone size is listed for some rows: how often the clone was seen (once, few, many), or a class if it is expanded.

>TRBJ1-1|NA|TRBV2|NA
CASSDQGSTEAFF
TGTGCCAGCAGTGATCAGGGGAGCACTGAAGCTTTCTTT
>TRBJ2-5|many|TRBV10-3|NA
CAISNGLTQETQYF
TGTGCCATCAGCAACGGACTGACACAAGAGACCCAGTACTTC
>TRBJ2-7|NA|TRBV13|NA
CASSLAGVEQYF
TGTGCCAGCAGCTTAGCGGGGGTCGAGCAGTACTTC
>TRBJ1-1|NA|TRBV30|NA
CAWSVKSPFPRAFF
TGTGCCTGGAGTGTAAAAAGCCCATTCCCTCGGGCTTTCTTT
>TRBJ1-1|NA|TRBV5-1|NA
CASSLDGAKGTEAFF
TGCGCCAGCAGCTTGGACGGGGCGAAGGGAACTGAAGCTTTCTTT
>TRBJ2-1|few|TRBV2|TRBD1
CASLGVDRGRDEQFF
TGTGCCAGCCTTGGGGTGGACAGGGGACGGGATGAGCAGTTCTTC
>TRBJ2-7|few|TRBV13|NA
CASSLNRDPYEQYF
TGTGCCAGCTCATTGAACCGGGACCCCTACGAGCAGTACTTC
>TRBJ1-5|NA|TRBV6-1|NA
CASSAQGSNQPQHF
TGTGCCAGCAGTGCACAGGGTAGCAATCAGCCCCAGCATTTT
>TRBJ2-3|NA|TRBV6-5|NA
CASSSPTFRGGTQYF
TGTGCCAGCAGTTCGCCGACTTTCAGGGGAGGCACGCAGTATTTT
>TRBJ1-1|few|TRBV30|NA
CASDRNTEAFF
TGTGCATCGGACCGCAACACTGAAGCTTTCTTT
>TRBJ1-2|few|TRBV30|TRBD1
CAWSRQGAGYGYTF
TGTGCCTGGAGTAGACAGGGGGCCGGGTATGGCTACACCTTC
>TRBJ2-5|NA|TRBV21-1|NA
CASSKGFGGMLRETQYF
TGTGCCAGCAGCAAGGGCTTCGGGGGCATGCTGCGAGAGACCCAGTACTTC
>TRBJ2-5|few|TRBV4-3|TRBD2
CASSQDQTSGGAGETQYF
TGCGCCAGCAGCCAAGATCAGACTAGCGGGGGGGCCGGGGAGACCCAGTACTTC
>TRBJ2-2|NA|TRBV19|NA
CASSIDLELAGELFF
TGTGCCAGTAGTATAGATTTGGAGTTGGCCGGGGAGCTGTTTTTT
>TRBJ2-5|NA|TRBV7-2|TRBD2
CASTRGGSETQYF
TGTGCCAGCACCCGCGGGGGGAGCGAGACCCAGTACTTC
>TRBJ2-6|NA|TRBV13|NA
CASRFAGPSGANVLTF
TGTGCCAGCCGATTCGCGGGGCCCTCTGGGGCCAACGTCCTGACTTTC
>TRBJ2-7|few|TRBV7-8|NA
CASSPAYEQYF
TGTGCCAGCAGCCCAGCCTACGAGCAGTACTTC
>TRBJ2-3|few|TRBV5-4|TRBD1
CASSPDRGATDTQYF
TGTGCCAGCAGCCCGGACAGGGGAGCCACAGATACGCAGTATTTT
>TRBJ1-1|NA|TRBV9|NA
CASSVIMNTEAFF
TGTGCCAGCAGCGTCATAATGAACACTGAAGCTTTCTTT
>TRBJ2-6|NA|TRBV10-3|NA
CAIRRGTGGLSGANVLTF
TGTGCCATCAGGCGGGGAACAGGAGGCTTATCTGGGGCCAACGTCCTGACTTTC
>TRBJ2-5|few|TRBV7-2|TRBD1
CASSYDRGPQETQYF
TGTGCCAGCAGCTACGACAGGGGGCCTCAAGAGACCCAGTACTTC
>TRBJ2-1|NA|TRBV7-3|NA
CASSLTGATANEQFF
TGTGCCAGCAGCTTAACGGGGGCCACTGCCAATGAGCAGTTCTTC
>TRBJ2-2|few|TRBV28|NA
CASSPSGASGELFF
TGTGCCAGCAGTCCTTCGGGGGCTTCCGGGGAGCTGTTTTTT
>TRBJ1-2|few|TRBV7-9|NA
CASSESGAGHGYTF
TGTGCCAGCAGCGAAAGCGGGGCAGGGCACGGCTACACCTTC
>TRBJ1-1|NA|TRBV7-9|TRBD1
CASSFMYRGANTEAFF
TGTGCCAGCAGCTTTATGTACAGGGGAGCGAACACTGAAGCTTTCTTT
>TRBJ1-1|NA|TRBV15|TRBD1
CATSRQTGANTEAFF
TGTGCCACCAGCAGGCAGACAGGGGCGAACACTGAAGCTTTCTTT
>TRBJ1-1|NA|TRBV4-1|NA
CASSQDLAKGDTEAFF
TGCGCCAGCAGCCAAGATCTGGCCAAGGGGGACACTGAAGCTTTCTTT
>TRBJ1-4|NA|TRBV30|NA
CAWNRETNEKLFF
TGTGCCTGGAACAGGGAGACTAATGAAAAACTGTTTTTT
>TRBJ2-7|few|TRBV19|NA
CASSISQRPYEQYF
TGTGCCAGTAGTATATCGCAGAGGCCCTACGAGCAGTACTTC
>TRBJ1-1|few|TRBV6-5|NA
CASSWGEEAFF
TGTGCCAGCAGCTGGGGCGAGGAAGCTTTCTTT